In this sample, the clone carrying this T cell receptor (beta chain) turned up a few times. The data were produced by immunoSEQ multiplex PCR, yet TCRdb's version contains in-frame clones alone and is incomplete. The data show fewer than 120,000 clones, with around 87% seen just once and around 3.5% held by the top ten. The CDR3 is 16 amino acids. Deletions cut 6 bases from V and 4 bases from J, with 16 bases between. Germline V gives CDR1 MNHNY, CDR2 SVGAGI (reference sequence). The entry originates in a study of control samples from healthy donors and cancer patients. V is TRBV6-6 and J is TRBJ1-6; a weak D match, TRBD1 (6 bases). This TCR was sampled from a woman in her sixties or seventies with lung cancer. Source material: PBMCs. CDR3 protein: CASSATGSGYNSPLHF. CDR3 bases: TGTGCCAGCAGCGCCACAGGGAGTGGGTATAATTCACCCCTCCACTTT.